This T cell receptor beta chain originates from a study of cytomegalovirus exposure and HLA in healthy donors. Study-level results: A likely sequencing artifact accounted for one observed cluster of highly shared sequence variants. Later analysis suggested links between common viral pathogens and several top significant clusters. Certain indistinguishable V segments, among them TRBV6-2 and TRBV6-3, were excluded. Most sequenced TCRs were rare (though some public TCRs occurred in many donors).

This clone appeared once. Its antigen is not identified. 60 Vbeta and 13 Jbeta primers were used in PCR. TCRdb's table, derived via immunoSEQ multiplex PCR, lists solely in-frame clones and lacks some. This sample has some 180,000 clones, with 65% to 85% found just once. The CDR3 runs 15 residues. Trimming pared 3 bases from V and 1 base from J, leaving 10 bases between. Germline V gives CDR1 LNHDA, CDR2 SQIVND (reference sequence). The TCR comes from a woman younger than 45 in good health and CMV-seronegative. The rearrangement uses TRBV19 and TRBJ1-3; D remains unclear. Sequenced material: PBMCs. The CDR3 sequence is CASSMLAGSGNTIYF. CDR3 nucleotides: TGTGCCAGTAGTATGCTTGCAGGATCTGGAAACACCATATATTTT.